This T cell receptor beta chain was identified during a study of shared clonotypes between healthy human individuals. Study outcomes and limitations: Blood was the sole source, and tissue repertoires probably differ. Depth of sequencing was expected to influence donor clonotype sharing.

Recent vaccinations or acute infections were absent in the healthy HIV-negative adult donors. Each unsorted PBMC replicate got 300 ng genomic DNA, some 31,000 genomes. Repertoires were generated with immunoSEQ multiplex PCR, while TCRdb's copy carries only in-frame clones and drops some. The table includes 520,000 or so clones, 79% detected once. V trimming: 7 bases; J trimming: 9 bases; junction bases outside the gene matches: 7. The CDR3 runs 13 residues. CDR1 SQVTM and CDR2 ANQGSEA come from the germline V gene. In regard to this clone: The antigen remains unidentified.

Sequencing was carried out using PBMCs. The receptor comes from a woman aged 40 to 50 in good health. Some clones in this sample may be carry-over from other donors' samples. This rearrangement joins TRBV29-1 to TRBJ2-1; the match to TRBD2 covers 12 bases. DNA for the CDR3: TGCAGCGCTTTGACTAGCGGGAGAAGTGAGCAGTTCTTC. Translation: CSALTSGRSEQFF.